The 18 T cell receptor beta chains listed next were all sequenced from one sample in a study of TIL therapy for anti-PD-1-resistant metastatic lung cancer (dated by TCRdb to about 2021). The sample's time point, from its label and the paper: pre-treatment sample, taken before nivolumab and TIL therapy. The immunoSEQ v3 hsTCRB kit was used to amplify TCR beta CDR3 regions from genomic DNA through bias-controlled multiplex PCR. The clones in this table, taken by TCRdb from immuneACCESS, are in-frame only. Not every clone is retained; where verified, under half of the shortfall comes from an unresolved V gene, and the cause of the rest is unknown. In this sample the table shows about 36,000 clones, more than 60% of which occur a single time. The ten largest clonotypes hold about 6% of the sample. Here the sequenced sample was blood, taken at baseline. The receptors were sampled from a person aged 25-80 years with non-small cell lung cancer.

This rearrangement joins TRBV9 to TRBJ1-3; D not certain. The CDR3 length is 12 residues. V lost 4 bases and J lost 4, with 6 bases in between. Germline V CDR1 and CDR2: SGDLS, YYNGEE. CDR3 residues: CASSPAGNTIYF. The CDR3 bases are TGTGCCAGCAGCCCGGCCGGAAACACCATATATTTT.

The rearrangement joins TRBV5-1 to TRBJ2-5; D may be TRBD2 (7 bases). This CDR3 is 14 amino acids long. With 1 base removed from V and 4 bases from J, the gap between germline ends came to 11 bases. The germline V gene encodes CDR1 SGHRS and CDR2 YFSETQ. CDR3 sequence reads: CASSLWGGPETQYF. Written as DNA, the CDR3 is TGCGCCAGCAGCTTGTGGGGGGGGCCAGAGACCCAGTACTTC.

The chain couples TRBV5-4 to TRBJ2-7; no definite D call. The CDR3 totals 11 residues. CDR1 SGHNT and CDR2 YYREEE come from the germline V gene (reference sequence). The ends were cut back, 4 bases at V and 6 bases at J, with 8 bases in the middle. The CDR3 reads CASSVGGEQYF. In nucleotides, the CDR3 is TGTGCCAGCAGCGTGGGTGGCGAGCAGTACTTC.

The CDR3 is CASRLTGSYGYTF. The DNA for the CDR3 is TGTGCCAGCAGGCTGACAGGGTCCTATGGCTACACCTTC. J is TRBJ1-2 and V is TRBV7-2, with TRBD1 identical over 7 bases. The CDR3 has 13 amino acids. With V trimmed by 6 bases and J by 4 bases, 5 bases remained unmatched. CDR1 and CDR2 from the germline V gene are SGHTA and FQGNSA.

This chain uses TRBV27 with TRBJ2-7; D unclear. The germline gives CDR1 MNHEY, CDR2 SMNVEV (reference sequence). Between the trimmed V and J ends, which lost 6 bases and 7 bases, there was a span of 7 bases. The CDR3 sequence is 10 residues long. CDR3 DNA sequence: TGTGCCAGCAGCCCCTGGGAGCAGTACTTC. The encoded protein is CASSPWEQYF.

This rearrangement joins TRBV7-9 to TRBJ2-5; no clear D gene. This CDR3 contains 15 residues. The V gene lost 3 bases and the J gene lost 4 bases, with 15 bases spanning the gap. Per the germline V gene, CDR1 is SEHNR and CDR2 is FQNEAQ (reference sequence). The CDR3 sequence: CASSLAAHPGETQYF. The CDR3 DNA reads as TGTGCCAGCAGCTTGGCGGCCCATCCCGGAGAGACCCAGTACTTC.

Of note for this clone: The junction departs from germline at one end; a sequencing error may be responsible. This CDR3 is also generated by other DNA sequences in the sample. The V gene is TRBV19, the J gene TRBJ1-5; D gene ambiguous. The CDR3 length is 14 residues. CDR1 is LNHDA, CDR2 SQIVND, per germline (reference sequence). This CDR3 is CASSLILPNQPQHF. For the CDR3, the DNA is TGTGCCAGTAGTTTAATCCTGCCCAATCAGCCCCAACATTTT.

This chain uses TRBV2 with TRBJ1-4; TRBD1 matches at 7 bases. Trimming cost V 2 bases and J 5 bases; bases outside gene matches: 2. This CDR3 has 14 residues. Germline V lookup: CDR1 SNHLY, CDR2 FYNNEI. In nucleotides, the CDR3 is TGTGCCAGCAGTGAAAGGGGGCTGAATGAAAAACTGTTTTTT. Translating gives CASSERGLNEKLFF.

V is TRBV7-2 and J is TRBJ2-1; a possible D gene is TRBD2 (5 bases). CDR1 and CDR2 (germline): SGHTA, FQGNSA. The germline V and J ends were trimmed by 4 bases and 5 bases, with 15 bases remaining between them. This CDR3 contains 15 residues. The CDR3 DNA is TGTGCCAGCAGCTATCAGCGGATAATTAACAATGAGCAGTTCTTC. This encodes CASSYQRIINNEQFF.

This chain connects TRBV30 to TRBJ1-2; D unresolved. The V end lost 4 bases, the J end lost 2 bases, and 8 bases lay between the germline ends. Germline V gene sequence: CDR1 GTSNPN, CDR2 SVGIG (reference sequence). The CDR3 has 12 amino acids. For the CDR3, the DNA is TGTGCCTGGACACGAGGGAACTATGGCTACACCTTC. Encoded protein: CAWTRGNYGYTF.

The CDR3 nucleotides are TGTGCCAGCAGCCCTTCACCCGGGACAGGGTCGTATGGCTACACCTTC. Amino acids: CASSPSPGTGSYGYTF. V and J are TRBV7-6 and TRBJ1-2, with 9 bases identical to TRBD1. The germline CDR1 and CDR2 sequences are SGHVS and FNYEAQ. V lost 5 bases and J lost 5; bases outside the gene matches: 12. The CDR3 is 16 amino acids.

The chain has TRBV11-2 and TRBJ1-1; D remains ambiguous. The germline CDR1 and CDR2 sequences are SGHAT and FQNNGV. The V end lost 6 bases, the J end lost 2 bases, and 19 bases lay between the germline ends. The length of the CDR3 is 16 residues. CDR3 region: CASSFGSLSSNTEAFF. Written as DNA, the CDR3 is TGTGCCAGCAGTTTCGGCTCCTTATCGAGTAACACTGAAGCTTTCTTT. The full variable domain, in which reference TRBV11-2 and TRBJ1-1 provide the parts outside the CDR3, is EAGVAQSPRYKIIEKRQSVAFWCNPISGHATLYWYQQILGQGPKLLIQFQNNGVVDDSQLPKDRFSAERLKGVDSTLKIQPAKLEDSAVYLCASSFGSLSSNTEAFFGQGTRLTVV.

This chain connects TRBV30 to TRBJ2-7; D possibly matches TRBD1 or TRBD2 (5 bases each). CDR3 size: 13 residues. V lost 5 bases to trimming and J lost 5 bases, with 16 bases between them. Germline V CDR1 and CDR2: GTSNPN, SVGIG (reference sequence). CDR3 sequence: CAWGAAGWHEQYF. In DNA form, the CDR3 reads TGTGCCTGGGGAGCGGCAGGGTGGCACGAGCAGTACTTC. The variable domain in full, with the rest retrieved from reference TRBV30 and TRBJ2-7, is SQTIHQWPATLVQPVGSPLSLECTVEGTSNPNLYWYRQAAGRGLQLLFYSVGIGQISSEVPQNLSASRPQDRQFILSSKKLLLSDSGFYLCAWGAAGWHEQYFGPGTRLTVT.

The chain is built from TRBV13 and TRBJ2-7; 7 positions match TRBD1. CDR3 length equals 14 residues. V dropped 2 bases and J dropped 4; count of bases not matched to a gene: 5. Germline lookup yields CDR1 PRHDT and CDR2 FYEKMQ (reference sequence). The CDR3 reads CASSLTRGTYEQYF. The CDR3, as DNA: TGTGCCAGCAGCTTAACCAGGGGGACATACGAGCAGTACTTC.

This chain connects TRBV28 to TRBJ1-1; tentatively, D is TRBD1 (6 bases). This CDR3 comprises 13 residues. The V gene's germline CDR1 is MDHEN and CDR2 SYDVKM. V dropped 4 bases and J dropped 3 bases, with 9 bases sitting between them. The DNA of the CDR3 is TGTGCCAGCAGTTGGGGGGGCGACACTGAAGCTTTCTTT. This gives the protein CASSWGGDTEAFF. The entire variable domain, with the rest obtained from reference TRBV28 and TRBJ1-1, is as follows: DVKVTQSSRYLVKRTGEKVFLECVQDMDHENMFWYRQDPGLGLRLIYFSYDVKMKEKGDIPEGYSVSREKKERFSLILESASTNQTSMYLCASSWGGDTEAFFGQGTRLTVV.

A few counts support this clone. The V call is TRBV5-1, the J call TRBJ2-5, with D uncertain. Trimming cost V 4 bases and J 7 bases, with 17 bases left between them. The CDR3 is 14 amino acids. CDR1 SGHRS and CDR2 YFSETQ come from the germline V gene. CDR3: CASSEETSPGTQYF. CDR3 DNA sequence: TGCGCCAGCAGCGAAGAGACCTCCCCAGGGACCCAGTACTTC.

The V and J genes are TRBV18 and TRBJ1-2; D might be TRBD1 (6 bases). V shed 2 bases and J shed 2 bases, with 15 bases lying between them. CDR3 length: 16 amino acids. The germline gives CDR1 KGHSH, CDR2 LQKENI. CDR3 bases: TGTGCCAGCTCACCAGGTGGGGGCGCCGGGAACTATGGCTACACCTTC. It encodes CASSPGGGAGNYGYTF.

The chain carries TRBV20-1 and TRBJ2-5; D is unclear. Germline V CDR1 and CDR2: DFQATT, SNEGSKA (reference sequence). The CDR3 contains 9 residues. V was trimmed by 5 bases and J by 5 bases, leaving 3 bases between them. CDR3 protein: CSALETQYF. CDR3 DNA: TGCAGTGCTCTGGAGACCCAGTACTTC.